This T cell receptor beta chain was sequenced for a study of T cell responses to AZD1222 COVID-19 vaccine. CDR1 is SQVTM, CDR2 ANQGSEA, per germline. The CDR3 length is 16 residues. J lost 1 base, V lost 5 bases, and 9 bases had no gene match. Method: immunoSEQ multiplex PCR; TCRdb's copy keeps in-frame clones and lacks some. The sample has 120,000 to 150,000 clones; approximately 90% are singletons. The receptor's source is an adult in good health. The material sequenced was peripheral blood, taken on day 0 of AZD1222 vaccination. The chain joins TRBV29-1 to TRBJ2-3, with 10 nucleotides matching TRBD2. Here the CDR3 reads CSVRKAGGLRTDTQYF. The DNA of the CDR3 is TGCAGCGTTAGAAAAGCGGGAGGGCTTCGCACAGATACGCAGTATTTT.